The next 8 T cell receptor beta chains were all read from a single sample in a study of T cell clonality in common variable immunodeficiency. Only in-frame clones appear in the TCRdb table, and some are missing; sequencing was by immunoSEQ multiplex PCR. The profile covers roughly 50,000 clones, none occurring a single time. Sample: peripheral blood mononuclear cells. The receptors here all came from a person aged 18-70 years in good health.

This clone has at least ten counts. The read terminates 3 residues ahead of where the CDR3 ends, so the germline J gene completes it. The chain joins TRBV4-2 to TRBJ2-6, with 10 bases that match TRBD1. The CDR3 has 19 residues. The junction had 10 bases not matched to a gene; V was cut back by 4 bases and J by 1 base. CDR1 LGHNA and CDR2 YNFKEQ come from the germline V gene. The DNA read from the CDR3 is TGTGCCAGCAGCCCAGGGGTAAGGACAGGGGGTTCTGGGGCCAACGTC. Protein: CASSPGVRTGGSGANV. The whole CDR3 is CASSPGVRTGGSGANVLTF.

Ten or more counts support this clone. The read ends 3 residues before the CDR3 terminus; that terminus is restored from the germline J gene. The rearrangement joins TRBV7-9 to TRBJ2-7; D possibly corresponds to TRBD1 (7 bases). CDR1 is SEHNR, CDR2 FQNEAQ, per germline (reference sequence). V gave up 5 bases and J gave up 3 bases, with 11 bases separating them. This CDR3 is 13 amino acids long. The sequenced part of the CDR3 DNA is TGTGCCAGCAGCGCGGGACAGAACTACGAG. It encodes CASSAGQNYE. The CDR3 in its entirety is CASSAGQNYEQYF. Using reference TRBV7-9 and TRBJ2-7 for the parts outside the CDR3, the full variable domain is DTGVSQNPRHKITKRGQNVTFRCDPISEHNRLYWYRQTLGQGPEFLTYFQNEAQLEKSRLLSDRFSAERPKGSFSTLEIQRTEQGDSAMYLCASSAGQNYEQYFGPGTRLTVT.

Comments on this clone: A read error is possible here, since a much larger clone lies one base away. Read coverage stops 3 residues before the CDR3 terminus; the germline J gene supplies the remainder. This rearrangement joins TRBV19 to TRBJ1-4, with 7 bases identical to TRBD1. CDR3 length: 13 amino acids. From germline, CDR1 is LNHDA and CDR2 SQIVND (reference sequence). The CDR3 is CASTPGQNNVLFF. The sequenced part of the CDR3 DNA is TGTGCCAGTACTCCGGGACAGAACAACGTA.

This clone was observed many times. Sequencing ends 3 residues short of the CDR3 end; the germline J gene provides the rest. The gene calls are TRBV20-1 and TRBJ1-3; no firm D call. The CDR3 sequence is 13 residues long. Germline-derived CDR1 and CDR2 are DFQATT and SNEGSKA (reference sequence). Trimming took 6 bases from V and 5 from J, leaving 14 bases between them. The CDR3 DNA, read in part, is TGCAGTGCCATGCGGCTCAGTCGAAACACC. Protein: CSAMRLSRNT. The entire CDR3 sequence reads CSAMRLSRNTIYF.

As to this clone: The read ends 3 residues before the CDR3 terminus; that terminus is restored from the germline J gene. This chain uses TRBV11-3 with TRBJ2-5, with a weak D call TRBD1 (5 bases). The ends were cut back, 1 base at V and 4 bases at J, with 10 bases in the middle. Germline V gene data show CDR1 as SGHNT and CDR2 as YENEEA. This CDR3 is 14 amino acids long. CDR3 in amino acids: CASSLAQGRETQYF. Partial CDR3 DNA: TGTGCCAGCAGCTTAGCGCAGGGCAGAGAGACC.

This clone was picked up many times. Read data end 3 residues before the CDR3 end; the end is taken from the germline J gene. This chain joins TRBV7-2 and TRBJ2-7; 7 nucleotides match TRBD2. The CDR3 length is 13 residues. Germline CDR1 SGHTA, CDR2 FQGNSA. With V trimmed by 8 bases and J by 4 bases, 8 bases remained unmatched. CDR3 amino acids: CASAAGAGYEQYF. Incomplete CDR3 DNA: TGTGCCAGCGCCGCGGGAGCGGGTTACGAG.

This clone was counted many times. The CDR3 goes on 3 residues after the read ends, and that part is filled in from the germline J gene. This rearrangement joins TRBV30 to TRBJ1-1; D is unresolved. Germline V lookup: CDR1 GTSNPN, CDR2 SVGIG (reference sequence). The CDR3 length is 14 residues. V shed 2 bases and J shed 1 base, with 11 bases lying between them. The CDR3 here is CAWSLGRGNTEAFF. The DNA read from the CDR3 is TGTGCCTGGAGTTTGGGCCGGGGGAACACTGAA.

For this clone: Read coverage stops 3 residues before the CDR3 terminus; the germline J gene supplies the remainder. J is TRBJ1-2 and V is TRBV10-2, with 8 bases lining up with TRBD1. The CDR3 has 15 residues. Germline V gene lookup returns CDR1 WSHSY and CDR2 SAAADI. Partial CDR3 DNA: TGCGCCAGCAGTGAGTTTGGACAGGGCTACAATGAC. This gives the protein CASSEFGQGYND. The full CDR3 protein is CASSEFGQGYNDYTF.